This passage covers 23 T cell receptor beta chains from one sample sequenced in a study of control samples from healthy donors and cancer patients. Only in-frame clones appear in the TCRdb table, and some are missing; sequencing was by immunoSEQ multiplex PCR. The sample carries over 150,000 clones, 94% recorded once. Sequenced input: blood. The receptors originated from a middle-aged man in good health.

This rearrangement joins TRBV18 to TRBJ1-1, with D possibly being TRBD1 (5 bases). The CDR3 loop spans 13 amino acids. V lost 7 bases to trimming and J lost 5 bases, with 14 bases between them. Germline CDR1 KGHSH, CDR2 LQKENI. This CDR3 is CASCEGQETEAFF. Here the CDR3 DNA reads TGTGCCAGCTGCGAGGGGCAAGAGACTGAAGCTTTCTTT.

The gene calls are TRBV12-3 or TRBV12-4 and TRBJ2-6, with unresolved D. The V end lost 6 bases, the J end lost 2 bases, and 5 bases lay between the germline ends. This CDR3 is 13 amino acids long. CDR3 sequence: CASSEPGANVLTF. The CDR3, as DNA: TGTGCCAGCAGCGAACCTGGGGCCAACGTCCTGACTTTC.

The count of this clone is one. The V call is TRBV19, the J call TRBJ1-5, with a weak D call TRBD1 (6 bases). Germline values: CDR1 LNHDA, CDR2 SQIVND (reference sequence). CDR3 length: 15 amino acids. V was shortened by 5 bases and J by 1 base, with 12 bases between the two germline ends. The chain's CDR3 is CASSEKRGSNQPQHF. Here the CDR3 DNA reads TGTGCCAGTAGTGAGAAGAGGGGGAGCAATCAGCCCCAGCATTTT.

This rearrangement joins TRBV9 to TRBJ1-1; D uncertain. The CDR3 consists of 13 residues. Trimming removed 4 bases at V and 1 base at J, with 8 bases between. The germline V gene has CDR1 SGDLS and CDR2 YYNGEE. For the CDR3, the DNA is TGTGCCAGCAGCCCCCGACCGAACACTGAAGCTTTCTTT. Its translation: CASSPRPNTEAFF. Full variable domain (remainder filled in from reference TRBV9 and TRBJ1-1): DSGVTQTPKHLITATGQRVTLRCSPRSGDLSVYWYQQSLDQGLQFLIQYYNGEERAKGNILERFSAQQFPDLHSELNLSSLELGDSALYFCASSPRPNTEAFFGQGTRLTVV.

The chain couples TRBV6-6 to TRBJ2-2; D call uncertain. Germline V gene data show CDR1 as MNHNY and CDR2 as SVGAGI (reference sequence). CDR3 length: 13 amino acids. Trimming pared 6 bases from V and 1 base from J, leaving 6 bases between. CDR3 nucleotide sequence: TGTGCCAGCAGCCTGTTGAACACCGGGGAGCTGTTTTTT. It yields the protein CASSLLNTGELFF.

This chain connects TRBV7-9 to TRBJ2-1, with TRBD1 matching 8 bases. Germline loops: CDR1 SEHNR, CDR2 FQNEAQ (reference sequence). There are 16 residues in the CDR3. Trimming cost V 1 base and J 5 bases; bases outside gene matches: 7. The CDR3 loop is CASSLGQGLPDNEQFF. CDR3 coding DNA: TGTGCCAGCAGCTTAGGACAGGGGTTACCGGACAATGAGCAGTTCTTC.

The chain employs TRBV28 and TRBJ1-3; D unresolved. Deletions cut 2 bases from V and 4 bases from J, with 6 bases between. The CDR3 totals 13 residues. Germline V gives CDR1 MDHEN, CDR2 SYDVKM. The CDR3 DNA reads TGTGCCAGCAGTTTAATTAGAGGAAACACCATATATTTT. Its translation: CASSLIRGNTIYF.

The V gene is TRBV15, the J gene TRBJ1-2; perhaps TRBD1 as D (5 bases). The ends were cut back, 0 bases at V and 4 bases at J, with 15 bases in the middle. Per germline, CDR1 LNHNV and CDR2 YYDKDF (reference sequence). CDR3 length: 16 amino acids. CDR3 DNA: TGTGCCACCAGCAGAGATTCGGGCAGGGCACTCTATGGCTACACCTTC. It yields the protein CATSRDSGRALYGYTF. Full variable domain (remainder filled in from reference TRBV15 and TRBJ1-2): DAMVIQNPRYQVTQFGKPVTLSCSQTLNHNVMYWYQQKSSQAPKLLFHYYDKDFNNEADTPDNFQSRRPNTSFCFLDIRSPGLGDTAMYLCATSRDSGRALYGYTFGSGTRLTVV.

The gene calls are TRBV10-3 and TRBJ1-3; D uncertain. The germline V and J ends were trimmed by 6 bases and 5 bases, with 11 bases remaining between them. The CDR3 extends over 13 amino acids. Germline values: CDR1 ENHRY, CDR2 SYGVKD. The CDR3 bases are TGTGCCATCAGGGACGATTGGAGAAACACCATATATTTT. It codes for CAIRDDWRNTIYF.

The chain employs TRBV18 and TRBJ1-2; D gene ambiguous. CDR3 length: 14 residues. CDR1 and CDR2 from the germline V gene are KGHSH and LQKENI. V lost 2 bases and J lost 1, with 8 bases in between. CDR3 sequence: CASSPKVVNYGYTF. The CDR3 DNA reads as TGTGCCAGCTCACCAAAGGTGGTTAACTATGGCTACACCTTC.

The chain joins TRBV9 to TRBJ2-3; TRBD2 agrees at 8 bases. The V gene end was trimmed by 4 bases and the J gene end by 6 bases; junction bases not matched to a gene: 13. CDR1 and CDR2 from the germline V gene are SGDLS and YYNGEE. The CDR3 length is 16 residues. CDR3 in DNA: TGTGCCAGCAGCCCCCGGGACGGGGGGGATCGGGATACGCAGTATTTT. This codes for CASSPRDGGDRDTQYF.

This clone appeared a single time. The rearrangement uses TRBV28 and TRBJ2-7, with D unclear. Germline CDR1 and CDR2: MDHEN and SYDVKM. V gave up 3 bases and J gave up 1 base, with 7 bases separating them. The CDR3 consists of 13 residues. This CDR3 reads CASSFRNSYEQYF. For the CDR3, the DNA is TGTGCCAGCAGTTTCAGGAATTCCTACGAGCAGTACTTC.

The chain joins TRBV10-3 to TRBJ1-6; D remains unclear. CDR1 ENHRY and CDR2 SYGVKD come from the germline V gene. Trimming took 3 bases from V and 8 from J, leaving 8 bases between them. CDR3 size: 13 residues. The CDR3 sequence is CAISERKDSPLHF. Written as DNA, the CDR3 is TGTGCCATCAGTGAAAGGAAGGATTCACCCCTCCACTTT.

The V call is TRBV2, the J call TRBJ1-5; no clear D. The CDR3 is 14 amino acids. The germline CDR1 and CDR2 sequences are SNHLY and FYNNEI. The V and J ends lost 7 bases and 3 bases respectively, with 13 bases between them. The CDR3 DNA reads TGTGCCAGCAAGATCAATCTGGACAATCAGCCCCAGCATTTT. Amino acids: CASKINLDNQPQHF.

The genes are TRBV6-5 and TRBJ1-4; a weak D match, TRBD1 (5 bases). This CDR3 has 13 amino acids. V was clipped by 4 bases and J by 7 bases, with 10 bases between them. Germline V gene lookup returns CDR1 MNHEY and CDR2 SVGAGI. CDR3 residues: CASSWRGSEKLFF. In DNA form, the CDR3 reads TGTGCCAGCAGTTGGAGGGGAAGTGAAAAACTGTTTTTT.

CDR3 loop: CASKTGTDNSPLHF. CDR3 DNA: TGTGCCAGCAAAACCGGGACAGATAATTCACCCCTCCACTTT. The chain combines TRBV6-5 with TRBJ1-6; 7 nucleotides agree with TRBD1. The CDR3 runs to 14 residues. The trim removed 7 bases at V and 5 bases at J, leaving 5 bases unmatched. The germline V gene has CDR1 MNHEY and CDR2 SVGAGI.

This chain connects TRBV14 to TRBJ2-7; a possible D gene is TRBD1 (5 bases). The CDR3 loop spans 13 amino acids. V lost 1 base and J 6 bases, leaving 10 bases between the germline ends. Germline V lookup: CDR1 SGHDN, CDR2 FVKESK. The CDR3 DNA reads TGTGCCAGCAGCCAAGTCCAGGGCTCCGAGCAGTACTTC. It translates to CASSQVQGSEQYF.

The chain combines TRBV10-2 with TRBJ1-5; D unclear. CDR3 length: 14 amino acids. Germline V gives CDR1 WSHSY, CDR2 SAAADI. V lost 3 bases to trimming and J lost 6 bases, with 12 bases between them. CDR3 loop: CASSDLTATQPQHF. The DNA for the CDR3 is TGCGCCAGCAGTGACCTCACAGCGACTCAGCCCCAGCATTTT.

The chain combines TRBV14 with TRBJ1-2, with D possibly TRBD1 on 5 matching bases. V lost 1 base to trimming and J lost 7 bases, with 10 bases between them. CDR3 length: 13 residues. Germline V gene data show CDR1 as SGHDN and CDR2 as FVKESK. In nucleotides, the CDR3 is TGTGCCAGCAGCCAAGCAGGGTACGGTGGCTACACCTTC. It translates to CASSQAGYGGYTF.

The table lists this clone with a count of one. The chain combines TRBV5-5 with TRBJ1-6; 7 nucleotides line up with TRBD1. The V gene's germline CDR1 is SGHKS and CDR2 YYEKEE (reference sequence). The V segment lost 1 base and the J segment 5 bases; nucleotides outside the gene matches: 3. The CDR3 spans 15 residues. CDR3 protein: CASSLRGTDNSPLHF. CDR3 DNA sequence: TGTGCCAGCAGCTTGAGAGGGACAGATAATTCACCCCTCCACTTT.

The chain links TRBV19 to TRBJ1-2; 10 bases line up with TRBD1. J was trimmed by 2 bases and V by 5 bases; bases with no gene match: 5. The CDR3 totals 15 residues. CDR1 and CDR2 (germline): LNHDA, SQIVND (reference sequence). The CDR3 spells CASSAWTGGNYGYTF. The CDR3 coding sequence is TGTGCCAGTAGTGCCTGGACAGGGGGGAACTATGGCTACACCTTC.

V and J are TRBV5-1 and TRBJ1-1, with TRBD1 identical over 8 bases. Losses at the gene ends were 4 bases for V and 1 base for J; bases not matched to a gene: 6. This CDR3 region has 15 residues. From germline, CDR1 is SGHRS and CDR2 YFSETQ. The CDR3 loop reads CASSRGQAQNTEAFF. The CDR3 DNA reads as TGCGCCAGCAGCCGGGGACAGGCCCAGAACACTGAAGCTTTCTTT.

This chain links TRBV19 with TRBJ2-2, with D unresolved. The length of the CDR3 is 13 residues. Trimming took 8 bases from V and 7 from J, leaving 14 bases between them. Germline V CDR1 and CDR2: LNHDA, SQIVND (reference sequence). The CDR3 region is CASRIPPGGELFF. CDR3 in DNA: TGTGCCAGTCGGATCCCTCCTGGCGGGGAGCTGTTTTTT.